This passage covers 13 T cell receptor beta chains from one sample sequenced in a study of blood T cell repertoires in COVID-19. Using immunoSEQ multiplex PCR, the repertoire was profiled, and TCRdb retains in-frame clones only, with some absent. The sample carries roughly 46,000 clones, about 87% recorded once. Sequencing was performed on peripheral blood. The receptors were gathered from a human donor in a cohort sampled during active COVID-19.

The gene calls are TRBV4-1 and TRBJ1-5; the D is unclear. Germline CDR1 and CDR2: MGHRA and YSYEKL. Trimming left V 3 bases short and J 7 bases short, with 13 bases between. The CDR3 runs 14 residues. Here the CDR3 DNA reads TGCGCCAGCAGCCAGAGTATCGGGAGACAGCCCCAGCATTTT. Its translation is CASSQSIGRQPQHF.

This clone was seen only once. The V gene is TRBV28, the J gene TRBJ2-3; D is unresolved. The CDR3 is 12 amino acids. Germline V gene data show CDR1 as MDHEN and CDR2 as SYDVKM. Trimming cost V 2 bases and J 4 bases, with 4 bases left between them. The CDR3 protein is CASSLLPDTQYF. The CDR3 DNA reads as TGTGCCAGCAGTTTACTTCCAGATACGCAGTATTTT.

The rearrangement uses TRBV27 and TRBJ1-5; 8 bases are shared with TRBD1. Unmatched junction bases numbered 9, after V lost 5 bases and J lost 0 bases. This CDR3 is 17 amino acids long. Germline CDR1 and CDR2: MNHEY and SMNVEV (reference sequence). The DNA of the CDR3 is TGTGCCAGCAGTGGAATACAGGGGGGATATAGCAATCAGCCCCAGCATTTT. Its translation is CASSGIQGGYSNQPQHF.

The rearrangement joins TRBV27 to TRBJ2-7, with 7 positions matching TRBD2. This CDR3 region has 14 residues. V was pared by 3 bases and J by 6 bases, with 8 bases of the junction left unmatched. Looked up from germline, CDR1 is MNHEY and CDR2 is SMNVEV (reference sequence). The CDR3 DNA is TGTGCCAGCAGTTTGGGTGTGGGGGGGTTCGAGCAGTACTTC. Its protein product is CASSLGVGGFEQYF.

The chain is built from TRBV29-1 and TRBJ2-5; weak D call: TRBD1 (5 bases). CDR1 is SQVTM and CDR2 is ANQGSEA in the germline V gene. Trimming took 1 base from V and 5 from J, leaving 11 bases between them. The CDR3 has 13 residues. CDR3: CSVEGRGGETQYF. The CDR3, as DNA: TGCAGCGTTGAAGGAAGGGGTGGCGAGACCCAGTACTTC.

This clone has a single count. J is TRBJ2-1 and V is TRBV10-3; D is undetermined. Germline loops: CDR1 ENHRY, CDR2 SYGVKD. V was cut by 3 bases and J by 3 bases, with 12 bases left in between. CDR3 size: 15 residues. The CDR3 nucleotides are TGTGCCATCAGTGAAGTCCGTCCAGACTACAATGAGCAGTTCTTC. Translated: CAISEVRPDYNEQFF.

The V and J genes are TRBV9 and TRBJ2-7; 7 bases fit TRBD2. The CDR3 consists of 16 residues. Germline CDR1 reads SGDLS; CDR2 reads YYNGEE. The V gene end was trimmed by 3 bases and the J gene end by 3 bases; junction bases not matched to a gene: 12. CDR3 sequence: CASSAGGLVGDYEQYF. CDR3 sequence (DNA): TGTGCCAGCAGCGCGGGAGGACTAGTTGGGGACTACGAGCAGTACTTC.

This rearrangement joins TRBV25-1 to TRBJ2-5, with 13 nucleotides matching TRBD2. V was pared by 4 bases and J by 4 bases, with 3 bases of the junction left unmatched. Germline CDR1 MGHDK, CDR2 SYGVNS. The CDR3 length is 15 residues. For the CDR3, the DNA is TGTGCCAGCAGTGCGGGACTAGCGGGAACAGAGACCCAGTACTTC. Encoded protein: CASSAGLAGTETQYF.

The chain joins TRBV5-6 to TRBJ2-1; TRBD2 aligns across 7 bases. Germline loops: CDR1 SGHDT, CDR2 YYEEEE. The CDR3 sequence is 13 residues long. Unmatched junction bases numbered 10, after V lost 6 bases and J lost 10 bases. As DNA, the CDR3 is TGTGCCAGCACCCTTGGGGGGGGACTGGAGCAGTTCTTC. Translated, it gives CASTLGGGLEQFF.

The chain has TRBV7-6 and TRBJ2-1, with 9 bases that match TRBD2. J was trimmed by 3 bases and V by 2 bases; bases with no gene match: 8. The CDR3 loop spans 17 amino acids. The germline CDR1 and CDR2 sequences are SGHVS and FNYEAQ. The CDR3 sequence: CASSLRPSGDYYNEQFF. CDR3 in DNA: TGTGCCAGCAGCTTACGCCCTAGCGGGGACTACTACAATGAGCAGTTCTTC.

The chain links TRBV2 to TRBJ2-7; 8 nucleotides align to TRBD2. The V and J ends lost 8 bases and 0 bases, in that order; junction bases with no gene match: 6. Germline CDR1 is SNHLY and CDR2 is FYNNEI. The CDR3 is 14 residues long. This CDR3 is CASGPGGVSYEQYF. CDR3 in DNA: TGTGCCAGCGGCCCGGGGGGGGTCTCCTACGAGCAGTACTTC.

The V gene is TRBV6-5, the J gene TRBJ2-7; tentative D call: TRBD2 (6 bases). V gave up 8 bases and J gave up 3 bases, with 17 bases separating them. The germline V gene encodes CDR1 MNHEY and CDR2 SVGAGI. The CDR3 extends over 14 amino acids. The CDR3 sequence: CASGVAGSLYEQYF. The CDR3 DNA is TGTGCCAGCGGAGTGGCGGGGAGCCTCTACGAGCAGTACTTC.

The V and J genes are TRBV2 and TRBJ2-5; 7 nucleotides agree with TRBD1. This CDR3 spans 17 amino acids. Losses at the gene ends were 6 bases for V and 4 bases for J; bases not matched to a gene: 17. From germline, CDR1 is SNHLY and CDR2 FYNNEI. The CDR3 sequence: CASSENRDSPVRETQYF. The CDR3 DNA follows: TGTGCCAGCAGCGAAAATCGGGACAGCCCTGTTCGAGAGACCCAGTACTTC.